Following are 25 T cell receptor beta chains from one sample sequenced in a study of blood T cells in healthy people across ages. A second roughly 7 to 11 cycle PCR used barcoded and J-beta primers. TCRdb fed the 5' RACE reads into MiXCR, producing one record per CDR3 protein. This table holds over 600,000 distinct CDR3 sequences, around 50% found once. The source material was blood. The receptors were sampled from a man aged 80 or over in good health.

In DNA form, the CDR3 reads TGTGCCAGCAGCTTACAATCTACTACAGATACGCAGTATTTT. Translating it yields CASSLQSTTDTQYF. The chain recombines TRBV7-2 with TRBJ2-3; D is unclear. The germline CDR1 and CDR2 sequences are SGHTA and FQGNSA. This CDR3 comprises 14 residues. With 2 bases removed from V and 3 bases from J, the gap between germline ends came to 9 bases.

The V gene is TRBV11-3, the J gene TRBJ2-5; weak D call: TRBD2 (5 bases). Trimming pared 2 bases from V and 4 bases from J, leaving 17 bases between. There are 16 residues in the CDR3. Germline CDR1 and CDR2: SGHNT and YENEEA. The chain's CDR3 is CASSLRLAESGETQYF. The CDR3 nucleotides read TGTGCCAGCAGCTTAAGGCTAGCAGAGTCGGGAGAGACCCAGTACTTC.

The chain uses TRBV20-1 and TRBJ2-7, with TRBD1 matching 9 bases. Germline V lookup: CDR1 DFQATT, CDR2 SNEGSKA (reference sequence). V lost 5 bases and J lost 5; bases outside the gene matches: 10. The CDR3 runs 14 residues. Here the CDR3 reads CSALRRTGVDEQYF. In nucleotides, the CDR3 is TGCAGTGCTTTGAGAAGGACAGGGGTGGACGAGCAGTACTTC.

This sequence joins TRBV20-1 and TRBJ2-5, with a tentative D call TRBD2 (6 bases). The DNA end is more similar to TRBJ2-7, so the J call may be wrong. The germline V gene encodes CDR1 DFQATT and CDR2 SNEGSKA (reference sequence). The CDR3 extends over 16 amino acids. The CDR3 bases are TGCAGTGCTCCCCCCCGGACCAGCGGGCCTCCCTACGAGCAGTACTTC. It yields the protein CSAPPRTSGPPYEQYF.

In its sample, this clonotype was seen once. The chain carries TRBV27 and TRBJ2-7; the D gene is possibly TRBD1 (5 bases). V was pared by 3 bases and J by 5 bases, with 11 bases between. Germline loops: CDR1 MNHEY, CDR2 SMNVEV (reference sequence). The CDR3 runs 13 residues. The CDR3 loop is CASSLAGFHEQYF. The CDR3 DNA sequence: TGTGCCAGCAGTTTGGCAGGGTTCCACGAGCAGTACTTC.

The chain is built from TRBV24-1 and TRBJ2-1; tentatively, D is TRBD1 or TRBD2 (5 bases each). V was shortened by 9 bases and J by 6 bases, with 11 bases between the two germline ends. The length of the CDR3 is 12 residues. The germline gives CDR1 KGHDR, CDR2 SFDVKD. CDR3 region: CATEGTGNEQFF. Written as DNA, the CDR3 is TGTGCCACCGAAGGGACCGGCAATGAGCAGTTCTTC.

The table lists this clonotype with a few counts. The chain is built from TRBV12-3 or TRBV12-4 and TRBJ2-1; the match to TRBD2 covers 8 bases. The CDR3 has 13 amino acids. Trimming at V came to 2 bases and at J to 9 bases, leaving 3 bases not matched to a gene. CDR3 sequence (DNA): TGTGCCAGCAGTTTACGGGGGGGGAGTGAGCAGTTCTTC. Protein sequence: CASSLRGGSEQFF.

The genes are TRBV5-1 and TRBJ2-2; 14 bases are a match to TRBD2. Trimming cost V 4 bases and J 0 bases; bases outside gene matches: 8. The CDR3 extends over 19 amino acids. Germline CDR1 and CDR2: SGHRS and YFSETQ. The CDR3 is CASSARTSGRPTNTGELFF. As DNA, the CDR3 is TGCGCCAGCAGCGCCAGGACTAGCGGGAGGCCCACGAACACCGGGGAGCTGTTTTTT.

This sequence joins TRBV9 and TRBJ1-2; D uncertain. Trimming stripped 1 base from V and 0 bases from J, with 10 bases between. There are 15 residues in the CDR3. From germline, CDR1 is SGDLS and CDR2 YYNGEE. The CDR3 loop reads CASSVRPFSNYGYTF. CDR3 DNA sequence: TGTGCCAGCAGCGTACGCCCGTTTTCTAACTATGGCTACACCTTC.

As for this clonotype: The junction does not match germline at one end; this may be a read error. This chain connects TRBV12-3 or TRBV12-4 to TRBJ2-3, with D unresolved. The CDR3 has 15 residues. CDR3 in DNA: TGTGCCAGCAGTGACGGCCGACTGGGCACAGATACGGAGTATTTT. This translates into CASSDGRLGTDTEYF.

In its sample, this clonotype was seen a few times. This sequence joins TRBV6-5 and TRBJ2-7, with 8 bases fitting TRBD2. Gene TRBJ2-4 matches the end of the DNA better, so the J call may be wrong. CDR1 is MNHEY and CDR2 is SVGAGI in the germline V gene. The CDR3 has 16 residues. The CDR3 coding sequence is TGTGCCAGCACCACAACGGCCCGGGGGGGCCTGAACATTCAGTACTTC. Its protein is CASTTTARGGLNIQYF.

Only a few counts were recorded for this clonotype. The J gene is TRBJ2-5, the V gene TRBV20-1; 8 positions match TRBD2. The V and J ends lost 3 bases and 0 bases, in that order; junction bases with no gene match: 3. This CDR3 is 14 amino acids long. The V gene's germline CDR1 is DFQATT and CDR2 SNEGSKA (reference sequence). DNA for the CDR3: TGCAGTGCTAGTTCTAGCGGGTACCAAGAGACCCAGTACTTC. Translation: CSASSSGYQETQYF.

The chain is built from TRBV10-3 and TRBJ2-4, with TRBD2 identical over 8 bases. TRBJ2-7 explains the end of the DNA better; the J call may be wrong. The length of the CDR3 is 14 residues. Germline CDR1 and CDR2: ENHRY and SYGVKD. The CDR3 protein is CATFAGLANYEQYF. The CDR3 bases are TGTGCCACCTTTGCCGGACTAGCTAATTACGAGCAGTACTTC.

In regard to this clonotype: At one end, the junction sequence differs from germline, possibly due to a read error. This sequence joins TRBV4-3 and TRBJ2-6, with D hard to call. The CDR3 is made up of 19 amino acids. Germline V gene data show CDR1 as LGHNA and CDR2 as YSLEER. The CDR3 here is CASSQVGSSISSRANVLTF. The CDR3 DNA is TGCGCCAGCAGCCAGGTCGGTAGCTCCATTAGCTCTCGGGCCAACGTCCTGACTTTC.

The chain is built from TRBV10-3 and TRBJ1-4; D uncertain. The CDR3 runs to 16 residues. Looked up from germline, CDR1 is ENHRY and CDR2 is SYGVKD. Trimming took off 3 bases at V and 0 bases at J, with 11 bases between the two ends. CDR3 sequence reads: CAISDAGKATNEKLFF. The CDR3 bases are TGTGCCATCAGTGACGCGGGGAAGGCAACTAATGAAAAACTGTTTTTT.

A word on this clonotype: An end of the junction differs from the germline gene, which may be a read error. This rearrangement joins TRBV12-3 or TRBV12-4 to TRBJ2-3, with 10 bases matching TRBD2. The CDR3 spans 17 residues. The CDR3 region has the DNA TGTGCCAGCAGTGCGAGGACTAGCGGAATGGGAACAGATATGCAGTATTTT. It yields the protein CASSARTSGMGTDMQYF.

This chain connects TRBV20-1 to TRBJ2-1, with TRBD2 matching over 10 bases. The CDR3 runs to 15 residues. J gave up 7 bases and V 3 bases, and 9 bases lay outside the gene matches. Germline assignment: CDR1 DFQATT and CDR2 SNEGSKA (reference sequence). DNA for the CDR3: TGCAGTGCTAGGGGAGGGACTAGCGTTCTAAATGAGCAGTTCTTC. The encoded protein is CSARGGTSVLNEQFF.

The chain employs TRBV5-1 and TRBJ2-7; TRBD1 is a possible D gene (6 bases). This CDR3 is built from 14 residues. Germline CDR1 reads SGHRS; CDR2 reads YFSETQ. V dropped 1 base and J dropped 0 bases, with 8 bases sitting between them. The CDR3 DNA reads as TGCGCCAGCAGCTTGCGGACAGCCTCCTACGAGCAGTACTTC. Residues: CASSLRTASYEQYF.

The chain combines TRBV21-1 with TRBJ2-5; the table gives TRBD2 as D, unverified against the DNA. TRBV21-1 is listed as a pseudogene. The CDR3 spans 17 residues. CDR3 in amino acids: CASSKLGTSGRGKTQYF. CDR3 in DNA: TGTGCCAGCAGCAAATTGGGGACTAGCGGGAGGGGGAAGACCCAGTACTTC.

In its sample, this clonotype was seen a few times. The chain uses TRBV10-3 and TRBJ2-1, with D perhaps being TRBD1 or TRBD2 (6 bases each). Trimming took off 7 bases at V and 7 bases at J, with 17 bases between the two ends. The germline V gene encodes CDR1 ENHRY and CDR2 SYGVKD. This CDR3 has 14 amino acids. The CDR3 DNA reads as TGTGCCATCAAAGAAGGGGGGCTATCAAATGAGCAGTTCTTC. Its protein is CAIKEGGLSNEQFF.

The chain uses TRBV28 and TRBJ2-3; the match to TRBD2 covers 15 bases. This CDR3 has 17 amino acids. In germline, CDR1 is MDHEN, CDR2 SYDVKM. The V gene end was trimmed by 10 bases and the J gene end by 6 bases; junction bases not matched to a gene: 14. The CDR3 DNA reads TGTGCCACCTCGGGGACTAGCGGGAGGACCCCCTTGGATACGCAGTATTTT. Translating gives CATSGTSGRTPLDTQYF.

The rearrangement joins TRBV20-1 to TRBJ2-3; D unclear. Trimming removed 2 bases at V and 5 bases at J, with 11 bases between. The CDR3 length is 13 residues. CDR1 and CDR2 (germline): DFQATT, SNEGSKA (reference sequence). CDR3 amino acids: CSARPNRVDTQYF. In DNA form, the CDR3 reads TGCAGTGCTAGACCAAATCGGGTAGATACGCAGTATTTT.

This clonotype was seen a handful of times. This chain joins TRBV7-3 and TRBJ2-1, with 9 nucleotides matching TRBD2. CDR3 size: 16 residues. The trim removed 0 bases at V and 2 bases at J, leaving 2 bases unmatched. CDR1 and CDR2 (germline): SGHTA, FQGTGA. CDR3 nucleotide sequence: TGTGCCAGCAGCTTAACCATAGCGGGAGCCTACAATGAGCAGTTCTTC. Residues: CASSLTIAGAYNEQFF.

The chain employs TRBV27 and TRBJ2-7; TRBD2 matches 11 bases. The germline V gene has CDR1 MNHEY and CDR2 SMNVEV (reference sequence). Unmatched junction bases numbered 7, after V lost 6 bases and J lost 3 bases. The CDR3 totals 15 residues. The DNA for the CDR3 is TGTGCCAGCAGAGGTAGCGGGAGGGTCCGCTACGAGCAGTACTTC. Translation: CASRGSGRVRYEQYF.

The gene calls are TRBV10-3 and TRBJ2-5; 11 bases fit TRBD2. Germline loops: CDR1 ENHRY, CDR2 SYGVKD. This CDR3 comprises 14 residues. The V gene end was trimmed by 10 bases and the J gene end by 1 base; junction bases not matched to a gene: 5. The CDR3 spells CATGLAGAQETQYF. Written as DNA, the CDR3 is TGTGCCACCGGACTAGCGGGCGCCCAAGAGACCCAGTACTTC.